This T cell receptor (beta chain) stems from a study of T cells in Graves' hyperthyroidism and ophthalmopathy. This CDR3 region has 17 residues. The ends were cut back, 4 bases at V and 3 bases at J, with 22 bases in the middle. Germline lookup yields CDR1 MDHEN and CDR2 SYDVKM. The hyperthyroidism patients had all been newly diagnosed, and their disease duration was under 2 months. Their ages ranged from 18 to 65 years. As concerns this clonotype: It may be a read error: a sequence one base away is much more abundant.

Researchers amplified the TCR beta CDR3 regions from RNA transcripts. HTBI primers were the set used in a first-round RT-PCR of the TCR CDR3. TCRdb re-called the multiplex PCR reads with MiXCR, one entry per CDR3 protein. The table shows over 650,000 distinct CDR3 sequences, with about a sixth occurring only once. The source is a man aged 18 to 35 with Graves' hyperthyroidism. Sequences were obtained from blood. The V call is TRBV28, the J call TRBJ2-7; the D gene is possibly TRBD2 (6 bases). DNA of the CDR3: TGTGCCAGCAGTTCTTCCCGGGACTTAGTATTACTCTACGAGCAGTACTTC. Its translation: CASSSSRDLVLLYEQYF.